This T cell receptor (beta chain) was retrieved from a study of patients and donors after allogeneic stem cell transplantation. This clonotype was observed a few times. V lost 2 bases, J lost 0 bases, and 9 bases lay in between. CDR1 is MDHEN and CDR2 is SYDVKM in the germline V gene. This CDR3 spans 15 amino acids. Using its own MiXCR run on the RT-PCR reads, TCRdb lists one record per CDR3 protein. Of about a million distinct CDR3 sequences in the sample, approximately 18% were seen once. This chain links TRBV28 with TRBJ2-3; D remains ambiguous. The clonotype originates from a human donor who was either an allogeneic HSCT recipient or a stem cell or donor lymphocyte infusion donor (not recorded which). It is not recorded whose cells these are; they may come from a transplant donor. Sequenced material: blood, either unsorted or a sorted T cell fraction (not recorded which). CDR3 in amino acids: CASSLRAVSTDTQYF. The CDR3 nucleotides read TGTGCCAGCAGTTTAAGGGCGGTTAGCACAGATACGCAGTATTTT.